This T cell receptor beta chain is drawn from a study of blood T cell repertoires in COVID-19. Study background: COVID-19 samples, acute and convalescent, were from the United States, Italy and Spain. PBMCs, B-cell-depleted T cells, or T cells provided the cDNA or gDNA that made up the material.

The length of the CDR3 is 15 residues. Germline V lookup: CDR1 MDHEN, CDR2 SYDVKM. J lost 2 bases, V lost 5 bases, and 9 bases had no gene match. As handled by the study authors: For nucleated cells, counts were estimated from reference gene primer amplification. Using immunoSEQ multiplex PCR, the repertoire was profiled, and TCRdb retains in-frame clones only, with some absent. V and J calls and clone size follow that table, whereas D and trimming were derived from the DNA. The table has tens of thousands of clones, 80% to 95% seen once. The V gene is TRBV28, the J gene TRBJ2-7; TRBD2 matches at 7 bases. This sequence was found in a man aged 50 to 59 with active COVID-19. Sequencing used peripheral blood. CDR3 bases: TGTGCCAGCAGTCAGGACGGGGGGACTCCCTACGAGCAGTACTTC. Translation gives CASSQDGGTPYEQYF.